This T cell receptor (beta chain) was identified in a study of a mutant IDH1 vaccine in newly diagnosed glioma. Study details: Beginning 4-6 weeks after radiotherapy alone, or with temozolomide cycles, vaccination took place. Week 35 was safety follow-up visit V12; week 47 was end-of-study visit V13.

Time point indicated: week 35, safety follow-up. Vaccinated patients received 300 ug of mutant IDH1 20-mer peptide per dose, with topical imiquimod. In weeks 1, 3, 5, 7, 11, 15, 19 and 23, patients were vaccinated. TCRdb's copy holds only in-frame clones and misses some; the assay was immunoSEQ multiplex PCR. The sample records fewer than 35,000 clones, approximately 80% being singletons. This CDR3 comprises 14 residues. Between the trimmed V and J ends, which lost 2 bases and 7 bases, there was a span of 14 bases. Germline V gene sequence: CDR1 MNHEY, CDR2 SVGAGI. On this clone itself: Its matching antigen is unknown.

The V and J genes are TRBV6-5 and TRBJ1-2; a weak D match, TRBD1 (6 bases). The receptor comes from a woman in her 40s with glioma. Here the sequenced sample was PBMCs, taken from a glioma patient whose treatment included an IDH1 peptide vaccine. CDR3 bases: TGTGCCAGCAGTTACCTCGCGGGGGCTTTTGGCTACACCTTC. Protein sequence: CASSYLAGAFGYTF.